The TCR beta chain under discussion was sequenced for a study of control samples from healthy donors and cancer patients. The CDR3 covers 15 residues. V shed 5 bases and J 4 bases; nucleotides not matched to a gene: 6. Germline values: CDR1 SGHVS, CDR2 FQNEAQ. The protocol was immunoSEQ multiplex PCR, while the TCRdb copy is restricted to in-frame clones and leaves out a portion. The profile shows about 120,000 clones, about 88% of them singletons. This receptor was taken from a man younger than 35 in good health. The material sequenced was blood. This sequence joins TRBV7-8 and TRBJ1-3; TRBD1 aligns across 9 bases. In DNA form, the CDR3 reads TGTGCCAGCAGCCTACAGGGGGCGGCCGGAAACACCATATATTTT. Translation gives CASSLQGAAGNTIYF.